These 11 T cell receptor beta chains came from one sample sequenced in a study of early T cells in non-severe SARS-CoV-2 infection. One entry per CDR3 protein, called by TCRdb with MiXCR from the 5' RACE reads. The sample holds about 61,000 distinct CDR3 sequences, less than 14% seen once. Sequenced sample: whole blood. The receptors derive from an adult who was a healthcare worker with PCR-confirmed SARS-CoV-2 infection or an uninfected control (not recorded which).

This clonotype has ten or more counts. The rearrangement links TRBV24-1 to TRBJ2-1; 9 nucleotides align to TRBD1. Germline V gene data show CDR1 as KGHDR and CDR2 as SFDVKD. CDR3 length: 13 amino acids. V dropped 9 bases and J dropped 6; count of bases not matched to a gene: 5. The CDR3 sequence: CATGRTGVNEQFF. As DNA, the CDR3 is TGTGCCACCGGCCGGACAGGGGTCAATGAGCAGTTCTTC.

The chain employs TRBV3-1 and TRBJ2-7; D is ambiguous. Germline-derived CDR1 and CDR2 are LGHDT and YNNKEL (reference sequence). CDR3 size: 15 residues. V was shortened by 1 base and J by 1 base, with 11 bases between the two germline ends. CDR3 nucleotides: TGTGCCAGCAGCCAAGGACGCTCAGGTTCCTACGAGCAGTACTTC. Its protein product is CASSQGRSGSYEQYF.

This clonotype was counted ten times or more. V is TRBV14 and J is TRBJ2-3; D is ambiguous. This CDR3 region has 14 residues. The V and J ends lost 6 bases and 1 base respectively, with 11 bases between them. Germline V gene sequence: CDR1 SGHDN, CDR2 FVKESK. CDR3 in amino acids: CASSSGRGTDTQYF. The CDR3 DNA follows: TGTGCCAGCAGTTCGGGCCGGGGCACAGATACGCAGTATTTT.

This clonotype was recorded many times. The V and J genes are TRBV3-1 and TRBJ1-5, with D unclear. Germline V gene lookup returns CDR1 LGHDT and CDR2 YNNKEL (reference sequence). The CDR3 is made up of 12 amino acids. Trimming removed 1 base at V and 6 bases at J, with 4 bases between. In DNA form, the CDR3 reads TGTGCCAGCAGCCAAGGGAGTCAGCCCCAGCATTTT. Its translation: CASSQGSQPQHF. The variable domain in full, with the rest retrieved from reference TRBV3-1 and TRBJ1-5, is DTAVSQTPKYLVTQMGNDKSIKCEQNLGHDTMYWYKQDSKKFLKIMFSYNNKELIINETVPNRFSPKSPDKAHLNLHINSLELGDSAVYFCASSQGSQPQHFGDGTRLSIL.

The sample holds many counts of this clonotype. The J gene is TRBJ2-2, the V gene TRBV12-3 or TRBV12-4; perhaps TRBD1 as D (5 bases). The CDR3 length is 16 residues. V gave up 5 bases and J gave up 1 base, with 14 bases separating them. The CDR3 protein is CASSPTAIRNTGELFF. The DNA of the CDR3 is TGTGCCAGCAGTCCGACAGCTATTAGGAACACCGGGGAGCTGTTTTTT.

This sequence joins TRBV7-9 and TRBJ1-2; 7 bases are shared with TRBD1. Germline CDR1 is SEHNR and CDR2 is FQNEAQ (reference sequence). J gave up 6 bases and V 5 bases, and 18 bases lay outside the gene matches. The CDR3 is made up of 17 amino acids. The CDR3: CASSVYRQGGGRDGYTF. CDR3 nucleotide sequence: TGTGCCAGCAGCGTATACCGACAGGGAGGTGGTAGAGATGGCTACACCTTC.

This clonotype was found many times. V usage is TRBV11-2 and J usage is TRBJ2-1, with 10 bases aligning to TRBD2. Germline V gives CDR1 SGHAT, CDR2 FQNNGV. V dropped 0 bases and J dropped 3; count of bases not matched to a gene: 5. The CDR3 contains 17 residues. CDR3 region: CASSLELAGSLYNEQFF. The CDR3 region has the DNA TGTGCCAGCAGCTTAGAACTAGCGGGGAGCCTCTACAATGAGCAGTTCTTC.

This clonotype was counted at least ten times. This chain connects TRBV29-1 to TRBJ2-6; 7 bases match TRBD1. V lost 4 bases to trimming and J lost 2 bases; unmatched junction nucleotides: 2. The CDR3 sequence is 14 residues long. Germline loops: CDR1 SQVTM, CDR2 ANQGSEA. The CDR3 sequence is CSVVGGAGANVLTF. The DNA for the CDR3 is TGCAGCGTTGTAGGGGGCGCTGGGGCCAACGTCCTGACTTTC.

Many counts were recorded for this clonotype. The CDR3 reads CASSFLLLAGGDDEQFF. As DNA, the CDR3 is TGTGCCAGCAGCTTCCTCCTACTAGCGGGGGGGGACGATGAGCAGTTCTTC. The rearrangement uses TRBV11-2 and TRBJ2-1; 13 bases map to TRBD2. Germline V gene sequence: CDR1 SGHAT, CDR2 FQNNGV. This CDR3 is 17 amino acids long. V dropped 3 bases and J dropped 8; count of bases not matched to a gene: 10.

This clonotype was counted ten times or more. This chain uses TRBV3-1 with TRBJ2-1; a weak D match, TRBD2 (5 bases). CDR1 and CDR2 from the germline V gene are LGHDT and YNNKEL (reference sequence). V lost 4 bases and J 5 bases, leaving 12 bases between the germline ends. The CDR3 totals 14 residues. CDR3 protein: CASSPFRGHNEQFF. The CDR3 nucleotides read TGTGCCAGCAGCCCCTTCCGGGGTCACAATGAGCAGTTCTTC.

This clonotype was seen many times. This chain uses TRBV9 with TRBJ2-1; tentatively, D is TRBD1 (5 bases). CDR3 length: 15 residues. The germline CDR1 and CDR2 sequences are SGDLS and YYNGEE. The V end was cut by 4 bases, the J end by 9 bases, with 20 bases between. CDR3 region: CASSPRETFSVEQFF. The CDR3 DNA reads as TGTGCCAGCAGCCCCAGGGAAACCTTCTCTGTTGAGCAGTTCTTC.